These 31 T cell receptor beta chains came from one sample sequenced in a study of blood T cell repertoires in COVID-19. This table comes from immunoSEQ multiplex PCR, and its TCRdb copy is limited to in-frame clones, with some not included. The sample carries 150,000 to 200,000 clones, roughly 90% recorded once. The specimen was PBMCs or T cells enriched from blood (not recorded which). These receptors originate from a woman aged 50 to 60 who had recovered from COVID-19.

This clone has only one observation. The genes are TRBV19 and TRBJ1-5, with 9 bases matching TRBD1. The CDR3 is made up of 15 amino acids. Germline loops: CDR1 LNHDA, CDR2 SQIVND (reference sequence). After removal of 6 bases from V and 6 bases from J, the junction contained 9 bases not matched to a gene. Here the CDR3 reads CASRGGQGARQPQHF. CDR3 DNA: TGTGCCAGTAGGGGGGGACAGGGCGCTCGTCAGCCCCAGCATTTT.

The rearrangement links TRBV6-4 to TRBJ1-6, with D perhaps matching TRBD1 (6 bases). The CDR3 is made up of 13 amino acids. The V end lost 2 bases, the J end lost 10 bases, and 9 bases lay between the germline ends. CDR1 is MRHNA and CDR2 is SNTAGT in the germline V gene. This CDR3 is CASSDQQGSPLHF. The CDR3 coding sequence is TGTGCCAGCAGTGACCAACAGGGCTCACCCCTCCACTTT.

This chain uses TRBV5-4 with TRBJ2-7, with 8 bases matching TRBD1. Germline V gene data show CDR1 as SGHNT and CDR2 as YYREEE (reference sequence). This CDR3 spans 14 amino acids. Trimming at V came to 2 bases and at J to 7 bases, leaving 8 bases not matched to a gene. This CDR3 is CASSLFGTGGEQYF. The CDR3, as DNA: TGTGCCAGCAGCTTATTCGGGACAGGCGGGGAGCAGTACTTC.

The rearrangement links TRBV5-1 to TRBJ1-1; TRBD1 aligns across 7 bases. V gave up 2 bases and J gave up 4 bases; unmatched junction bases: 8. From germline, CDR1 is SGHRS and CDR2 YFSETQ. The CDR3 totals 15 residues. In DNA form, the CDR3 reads TGCGCCAGCAGCTTAAGGCCAGGGGGTTCCACTGAAGCTTTCTTT. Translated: CASSLRPGGSTEAFF.

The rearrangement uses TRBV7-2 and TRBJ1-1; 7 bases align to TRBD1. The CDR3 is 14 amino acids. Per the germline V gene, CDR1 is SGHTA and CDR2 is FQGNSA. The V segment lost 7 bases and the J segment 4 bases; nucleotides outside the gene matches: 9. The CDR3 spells CASTRQGPITEAFF. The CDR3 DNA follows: TGTGCCAGCACTAGACAGGGACCCATCACTGAAGCTTTCTTT.

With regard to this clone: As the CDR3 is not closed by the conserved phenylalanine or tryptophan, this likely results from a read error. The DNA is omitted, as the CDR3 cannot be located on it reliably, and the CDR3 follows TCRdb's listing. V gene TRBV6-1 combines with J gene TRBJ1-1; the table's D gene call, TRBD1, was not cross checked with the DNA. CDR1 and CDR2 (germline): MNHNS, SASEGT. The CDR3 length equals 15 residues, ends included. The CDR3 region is CASSEVGRGSFVRPL.

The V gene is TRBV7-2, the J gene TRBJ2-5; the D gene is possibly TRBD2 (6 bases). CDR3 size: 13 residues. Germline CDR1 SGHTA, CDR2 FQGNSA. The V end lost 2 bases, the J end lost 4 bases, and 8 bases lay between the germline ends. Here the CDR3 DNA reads TGTGCCAGCAGCTTATGGCGGGGAGAGACCCAGTACTTC. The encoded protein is CASSLWRGETQYF.

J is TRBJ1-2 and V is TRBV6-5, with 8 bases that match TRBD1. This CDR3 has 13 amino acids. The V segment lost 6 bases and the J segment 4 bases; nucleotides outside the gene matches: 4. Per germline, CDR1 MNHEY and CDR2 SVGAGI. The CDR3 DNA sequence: TGTGCCAGCAGCGCTGACAGGGGCTATGGCTACACCTTC. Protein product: CASSADRGYGYTF.

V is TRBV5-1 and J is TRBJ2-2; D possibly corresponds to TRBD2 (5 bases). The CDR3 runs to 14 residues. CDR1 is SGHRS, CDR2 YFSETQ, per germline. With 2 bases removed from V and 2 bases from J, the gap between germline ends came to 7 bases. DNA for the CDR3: TGCGCCAGCAGCTTTGAGGGTAACACCGGGGAGCTGTTTTTT. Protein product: CASSFEGNTGELFF.

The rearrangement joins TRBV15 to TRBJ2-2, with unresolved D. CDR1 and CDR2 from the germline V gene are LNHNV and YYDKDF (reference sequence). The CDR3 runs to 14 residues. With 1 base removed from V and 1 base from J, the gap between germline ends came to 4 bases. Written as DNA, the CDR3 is TGTGCCACCAGCAGAGGGAGGAACACCGGGGAGCTGTTTTTT. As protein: CATSRGRNTGELFF.

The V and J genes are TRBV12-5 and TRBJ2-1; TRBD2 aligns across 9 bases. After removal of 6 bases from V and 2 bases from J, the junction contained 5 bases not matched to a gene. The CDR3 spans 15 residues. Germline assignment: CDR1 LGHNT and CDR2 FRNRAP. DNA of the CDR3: TGTGCTAGTGGATCCGGGACTAGCCCCTACAATGAGCAGTTCTTC. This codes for CASGSGTSPYNEQFF.

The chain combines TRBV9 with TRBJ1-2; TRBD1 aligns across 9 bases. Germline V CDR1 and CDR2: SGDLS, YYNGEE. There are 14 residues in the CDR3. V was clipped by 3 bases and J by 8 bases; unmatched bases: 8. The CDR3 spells CASSGTGVYWGYTF. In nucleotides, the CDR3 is TGTGCCAGCAGCGGGACAGGGGTCTACTGGGGCTACACCTTC.

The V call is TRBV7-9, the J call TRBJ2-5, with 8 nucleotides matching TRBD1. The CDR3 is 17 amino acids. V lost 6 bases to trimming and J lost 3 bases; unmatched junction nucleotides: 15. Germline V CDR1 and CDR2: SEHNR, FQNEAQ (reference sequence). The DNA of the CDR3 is TGTGCCAGCAGTTATAGAGGGTCGCAGGGGGCCGAAGAGACCCAGTACTTC. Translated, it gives CASSYRGSQGAEETQYF.

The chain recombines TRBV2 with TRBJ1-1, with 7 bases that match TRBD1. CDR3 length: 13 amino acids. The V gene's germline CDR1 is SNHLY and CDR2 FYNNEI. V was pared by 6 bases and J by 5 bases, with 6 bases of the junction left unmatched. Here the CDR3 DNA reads TGTGCCAGCAGAATCTTCAGGGGGACTGAAGCTTTCTTT. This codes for CASRIFRGTEAFF.

The CDR3 here is CASSGSGDQLFF. CDR3 coding DNA: TGTGCCAGCAGCGGGTCGGGGGACCAACTGTTTTTT. The rearrangement joins TRBV9 to TRBJ1-4; D is possibly TRBD1 (5 bases). Between the trimmed V and J ends, which lost 3 bases and 12 bases, there was a span of 12 bases. Per the germline V gene, CDR1 is SGDLS and CDR2 is YYNGEE. CDR3 size: 12 residues.

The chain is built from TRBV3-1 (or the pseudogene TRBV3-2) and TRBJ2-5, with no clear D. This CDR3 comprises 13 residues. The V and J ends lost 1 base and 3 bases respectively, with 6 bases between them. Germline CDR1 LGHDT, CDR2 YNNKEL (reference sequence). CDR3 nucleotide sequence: TGTGCCAGCAGCCAAGGCGCAAAAGAGACCCAGTACTTC. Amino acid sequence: CASSQGAKETQYF.

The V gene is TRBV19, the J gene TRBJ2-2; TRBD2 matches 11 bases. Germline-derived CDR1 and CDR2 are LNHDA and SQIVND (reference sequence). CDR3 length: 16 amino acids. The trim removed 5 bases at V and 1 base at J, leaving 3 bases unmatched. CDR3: CASSPGLAGNTGELFF. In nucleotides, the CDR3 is TGTGCCAGTAGTCCAGGACTAGCGGGGAACACCGGGGAGCTGTTTTTT. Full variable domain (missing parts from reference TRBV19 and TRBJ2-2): DGGITQSPKYLFRKEGQNVTLSCEQNLNHDAMYWYRQDPGQGLRLIYYSQIVNDFQKGDIAEGYSVSREKKESFPLTVTSAQKNPTAFYLCASSPGLAGNTGELFFGEGSRLTVL.

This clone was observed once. The CDR3 coding sequence is TGCGCCAGCAGCCAAGATGGGACAGGGGGCGCGGAGCAGTACTTC. Translation: CASSQDGTGGAEQYF. The rearrangement joins TRBV4-3 to TRBJ2-7; 12 bases line up with TRBD1. Germline V gives CDR1 LGHNA, CDR2 YSLEER. The CDR3 runs 15 residues. J lost 7 bases, V lost 0 bases, and 4 bases had no gene match.

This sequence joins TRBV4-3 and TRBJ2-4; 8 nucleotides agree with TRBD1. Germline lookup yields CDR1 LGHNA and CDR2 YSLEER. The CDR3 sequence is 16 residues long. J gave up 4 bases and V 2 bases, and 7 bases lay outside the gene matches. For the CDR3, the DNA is TGCGCCAGCAGCCAAAACACCGGGACAGGAAAAAACATTCAGTACTTC. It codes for CASSQNTGTGKNIQYF.

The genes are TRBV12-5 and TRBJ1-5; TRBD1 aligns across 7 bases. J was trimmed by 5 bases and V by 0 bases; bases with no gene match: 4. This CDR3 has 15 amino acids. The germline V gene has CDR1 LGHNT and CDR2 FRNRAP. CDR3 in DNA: TGTGCTAGTGGTTTGGTAGGGCAGGGGGATCAGCCCCAGCATTTT. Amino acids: CASGLVGQGDQPQHF.

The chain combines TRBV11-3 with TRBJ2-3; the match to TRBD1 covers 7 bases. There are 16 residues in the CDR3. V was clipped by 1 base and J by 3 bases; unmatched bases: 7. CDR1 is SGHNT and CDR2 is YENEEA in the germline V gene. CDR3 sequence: CASSLVLAGGTDTQYF. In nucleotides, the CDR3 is TGTGCCAGCAGCTTAGTTTTGGCAGGGGGTACAGATACGCAGTATTTT.

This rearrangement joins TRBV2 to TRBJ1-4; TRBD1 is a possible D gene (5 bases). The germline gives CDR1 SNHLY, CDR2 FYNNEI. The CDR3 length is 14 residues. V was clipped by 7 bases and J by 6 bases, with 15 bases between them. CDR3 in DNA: TGTGCCAGCAATTTGCAGGGTGGGGATGAAAAACTGTTTTTT. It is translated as CASNLQGGDEKLFF.

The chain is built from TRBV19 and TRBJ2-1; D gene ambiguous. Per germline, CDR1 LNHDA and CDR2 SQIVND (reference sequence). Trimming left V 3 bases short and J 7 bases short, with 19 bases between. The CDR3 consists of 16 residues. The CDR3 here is CASSIVPQSIGNEQFF. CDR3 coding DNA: TGTGCCAGTAGTATCGTGCCCCAGAGTATCGGGAATGAGCAGTTCTTC.

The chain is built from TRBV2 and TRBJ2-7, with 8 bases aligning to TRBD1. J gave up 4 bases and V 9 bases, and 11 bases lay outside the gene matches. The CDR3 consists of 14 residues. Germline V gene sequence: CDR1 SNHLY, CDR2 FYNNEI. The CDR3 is CASCPTGAVYEQYF. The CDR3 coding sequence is TGTGCCAGTTGTCCGACAGGGGCAGTATACGAGCAGTACTTC.

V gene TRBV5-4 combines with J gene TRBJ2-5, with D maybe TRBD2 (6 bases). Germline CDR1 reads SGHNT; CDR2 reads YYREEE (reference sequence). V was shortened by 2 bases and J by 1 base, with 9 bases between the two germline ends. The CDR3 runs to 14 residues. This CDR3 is CASSFQGLQETQYF. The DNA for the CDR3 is TGTGCCAGCAGCTTTCAGGGACTCCAAGAGACCCAGTACTTC.

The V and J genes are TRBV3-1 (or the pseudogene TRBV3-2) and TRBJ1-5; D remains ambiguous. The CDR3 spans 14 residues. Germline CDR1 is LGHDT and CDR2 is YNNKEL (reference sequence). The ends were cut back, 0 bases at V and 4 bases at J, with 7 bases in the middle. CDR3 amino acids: CASSQDPGNQPQHF. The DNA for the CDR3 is TGTGCCAGCAGCCAAGATCCCGGGAATCAGCCCCAGCATTTT.

The CDR3 loop reads CASSQDAQGTDTQYF. The CDR3 coding sequence is TGCGCCAGCAGCCAAGATGCGCAAGGCACAGATACGCAGTATTTT. The chain has TRBV4-3 and TRBJ2-3, with D unclear. The CDR3 is 15 residues long. Looked up from germline, CDR1 is LGHNA and CDR2 is YSLEER. The ends were cut back, 0 bases at V and 1 base at J, with 8 bases in the middle.

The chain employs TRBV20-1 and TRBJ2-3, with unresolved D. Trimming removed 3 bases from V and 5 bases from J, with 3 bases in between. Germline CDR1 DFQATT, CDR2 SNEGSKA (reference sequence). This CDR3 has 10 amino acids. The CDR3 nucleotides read TGCAGTGCTAGCCAAGATACGCAGTATTTT. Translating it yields CSASQDTQYF.

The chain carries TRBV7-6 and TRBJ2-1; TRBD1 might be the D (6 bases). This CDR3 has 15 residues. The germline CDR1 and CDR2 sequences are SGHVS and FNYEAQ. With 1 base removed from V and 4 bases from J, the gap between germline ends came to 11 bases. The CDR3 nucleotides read TGTGCCAGCAGCTTAGTAGGGGGTGATTACAATGAGCAGTTCTTC. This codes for CASSLVGGDYNEQFF.

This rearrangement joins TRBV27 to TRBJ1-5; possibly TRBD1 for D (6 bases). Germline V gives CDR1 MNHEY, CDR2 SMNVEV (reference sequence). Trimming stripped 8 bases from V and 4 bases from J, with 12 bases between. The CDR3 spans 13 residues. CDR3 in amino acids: CASSDSSNQPQHF. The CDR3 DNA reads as TGTGCCAGCTCGGACAGTTCTAATCAGCCCCAGCATTTT.

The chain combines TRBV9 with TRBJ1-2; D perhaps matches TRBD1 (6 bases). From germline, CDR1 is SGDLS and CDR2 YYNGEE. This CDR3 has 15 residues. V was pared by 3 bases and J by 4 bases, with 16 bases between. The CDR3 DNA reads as TGTGCCAGCAGCGCCTCGGCCCAGGGGACCTATGGCTACACCTTC. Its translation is CASSASAQGTYGYTF.